The 26 T cell receptor beta chains in this list originate from one sample, sequenced in a study of molecular identifiers for immune sequencing clone quantification. TCRdb called the PCR reads again in MiXCR, with one record for every CDR3 protein. This repertoire shows under 600,000 distinct CDR3 sequences, about 22% found once; its top ten account for under 0.85%. The source material was naive CD8+ T cells from blood, with Jurkat cell RNA spiked in. Documented subset: FACS-sorted CD8+CD4-CCR7+CD45RA+ naive T cells. The receptors were gathered from a human donor in good health. Some libraries in this study had Jurkat cell RNA spiked in.

Remarks on this clonotype: A much larger clonotype is one base distant, so this may be a read error. The rearrangement joins TRBV20-1 to TRBJ2-5, with unresolved D. This CDR3 spans 14 amino acids. The V gene lost 4 bases and the J gene lost 5 bases, with 17 bases spanning the gap. The germline gives CDR1 DFQATT, CDR2 SNEGSKA (reference sequence). The CDR3 nucleotides are TGCAGTGCTATGACGAACTTGGGCGAGGAGACCCAGTACTTC. Its protein is CSAMTNLGEETQYF.

This chain joins TRBV27 and TRBJ2-5; 8 positions agree with TRBD1. Germline CDR1 MNHEY, CDR2 SMNVEV (reference sequence). The V segment lost 7 bases and the J segment 1 base; nucleotides outside the gene matches: 8. The CDR3 has 15 amino acids. DNA of the CDR3: TGTGCCAGCAAATCGCAGGGGGCCTTCCAAGAGACCCAGTACTTC. It specifies CASKSQGAFQETQYF.

This clonotype has ten or more counts. One end of the junction does not line up with germline, which may come from a read error. The CDR3 loop is CASSPGQGGQPQHF. The CDR3 DNA is TGTGCCAGCAGTCCAGGACAGGGGGGTCAGCCCCAGCATTTT. This chain links TRBV5-1 with TRBJ1-5; TRBD1 matches 10 bases. The CDR3 has 14 residues. CDR1 and CDR2 from the germline V gene are SGHRS and YFSETQ.

This clonotype occurred many times. V gene TRBV7-9 combines with J gene TRBJ2-7; the D is unclear. The CDR3 length is 13 residues. From germline, CDR1 is SEHNR and CDR2 FQNEAQ (reference sequence). V was shortened by 5 bases and J by 2 bases, with 10 bases between the two germline ends. The CDR3 DNA reads TGTGCCAGCAGCACAACCTCGACCTACGAGCAGTACTTC. Translating it yields CASSTTSTYEQYF. The whole variable domain, remainder taken from reference TRBV7-9 and TRBJ2-7, is DTGVSQNPRHKITKRGQNVTFRCDPISEHNRLYWYRQTLGQGPEFLTYFQNEAQLEKSRLLSDRFSAERPKGSFSTLEIQRTEQGDSAMYLCASSTTSTYEQYFGPGTRLTVT.

The V call is TRBV7-6, the J call TRBJ2-2; 9 bases align to TRBD1. The CDR3 is 16 amino acids. Germline-derived CDR1 and CDR2 are SGHVS and FNYEAQ. V dropped 5 bases and J dropped 3; count of bases not matched to a gene: 7. Written as DNA, the CDR3 is TGTGCCAGCAGCAGGGGGACAGGGCCCGACACCGGGGAGCTGTTTTTT. Translated, it gives CASSRGTGPDTGELFF. Based on the CDR3 plus reference TRBV7-6 and TRBJ2-2, the full variable domain is GAGVSQSPRYKVTKRGQDVALRCDPISGHVSLYWYRQALGQGPEFLTYFNYEAQQDKSGLPNDRFSAERPEGSISTLTIQRTEQRDSAMYRCASSRGTGPDTGELFFGEGSRLTVL.

This clonotype occurred many times. The chain carries TRBV27 and TRBJ2-7; tentative D call: TRBD1 (6 bases). CDR1 MNHEY and CDR2 SMNVEV come from the germline V gene (reference sequence). Deletions cut 6 bases from V and 1 base from J, with 16 bases between. CDR3 length equals 15 residues. CDR3 sequence (DNA): TGTGCCAGCAGAACAACAGGGAGTACTTCCTACGAGCAGTACTTC. It codes for CASRTTGSTSYEQYF.

This clonotype was counted a few times. The genes are TRBV12-3 or TRBV12-4 and TRBJ1-2; D uncertain. This CDR3 has 13 residues. The V end lost 1 base, the J end lost 8 bases, and 11 bases lay between the germline ends. The CDR3 loop is CASSLERSGGYTF. DNA of the CDR3: TGTGCCAGCAGTTTAGAGCGGTCAGGAGGCTACACCTTC.

Many counts were recorded for this clonotype. The chain employs TRBV4-3 and TRBJ2-1; 7 positions agree with TRBD2. This CDR3 region has 14 residues. Looked up from germline, CDR1 is LGHNA and CDR2 is YSLEER. After removal of 2 bases from V and 2 bases from J, the junction contained 0 bases not matched to a gene. CDR3 bases: TGCGCCAGCAGCCAACGGGGGGCCTACAATGAGCAGTTCTTC. Residues: CASSQRGAYNEQFF.

This clonotype showed up many times. This chain links TRBV29-1 with TRBJ2-7; TRBD1 aligns across 12 bases. CDR3 length: 13 amino acids. Trimming removed 4 bases from V and 6 bases from J; junction bases left unmatched: 4. Per the germline V gene, CDR1 is SQVTM and CDR2 is ANQGSEA. The CDR3 nucleotides read TGCAGCGTTGTGGGACAGGGGGCTTCCGAGCAGTACTTC. Protein sequence: CSVVGQGASEQYF.

This clonotype occurred many times. V gene TRBV6-5 combines with J gene TRBJ2-7; the D is unclear. The CDR3 runs 13 residues. Per the germline V gene, CDR1 is MNHEY and CDR2 is SVGAGI. Deletions cut 5 bases from V and 2 bases from J, with 10 bases between. DNA of the CDR3: TGTGCCAGCAGTCACGGACGGACCTACGAGCAGTACTTC. It yields the protein CASSHGRTYEQYF.

This clonotype has only a few counts. In nucleotides, the CDR3 is TGTGCCAGCAGTACCGACACAGGGGGCAGCTACGAGCAGTACTTC. It encodes CASSTDTGGSYEQYF. The gene calls are TRBV27 and TRBJ2-7; TRBD1 agrees at 9 bases. Germline CDR1 MNHEY, CDR2 SMNVEV (reference sequence). This CDR3 comprises 15 residues. Trimming at V came to 5 bases and at J to 3 bases, leaving 8 bases not matched to a gene.

This clonotype was detected many times. The gene calls are TRBV19 and TRBJ1-5; D uncertain. Germline CDR1 is LNHDA and CDR2 is SQIVND (reference sequence). This CDR3 contains 13 residues. Trimming removed 6 bases at V and 6 bases at J, with 12 bases between. CDR3 DNA: TGTGCCAGTAGCTTCCGGCTTAGTCAGCCCCAGCATTTT. This translates into CASSFRLSQPQHF.

This clonotype was counted between two and nine times. The chain is built from TRBV6-5 and TRBJ2-7; the D call may be TRBD1 or TRBD2 (5 bases each). Germline V gives CDR1 MNHEY, CDR2 SVGAGI. The CDR3 totals 14 residues. The V gene lost 2 bases and the J gene lost 4 bases, with 12 bases spanning the gap. CDR3 nucleotide sequence: TGTGCCAGCAGTTACAGGGACGACGAATACGAGCAGTACTTC. It specifies CASSYRDDEYEQYF.

This clonotype was seen more than once but under ten times. At one end the junction does not follow the germline gene, possibly because of a read error. V gene TRBV7-2 combines with J gene TRBJ2-1; D not certain. This CDR3 region has 11 residues. Per germline, CDR1 SGHTA and CDR2 FQGNSA. The CDR3 DNA is TGTGCCAGCAGCTTGGACCCCCAGGAGTCCTTC. Amino acid sequence: CASSLDPQESF. The full variable domain, in which reference TRBV7-2 and TRBJ2-1 provide the parts outside the CDR3, is GAGVSQSPSNKVTEKGKDVELRCDPISGHTALYWYRQSLGQGLEFLIYFQGNSAPDKSGLPSDRFSAERTGGSVSTLTIQRTQQEDSAVYLCASSLDPQESFGPGTRLTVL.

This clonotype was seen many times. The chain has TRBV7-9 and TRBJ2-5; a possible D gene is TRBD2 (6 bases). Deletions cut 2 bases from V and 10 bases from J, with 20 bases between. CDR1 is SEHNR and CDR2 is FQNEAQ in the germline V gene (reference sequence). The CDR3 length is 15 residues. CDR3 DNA: TGTGCCAGCAGCTTATCGGGGGACTTGAGCCCGGGCCAGTACTTC. Amino acids: CASSLSGDLSPGQYF.

To note about this clonotype: The conserved phenylalanine or tryptophan is not found at the CDR3 terminus, so this likely reflects a read error. V is TRBV29-1 and J is TRBJ2-5; D possibly matches TRBD1 or TRBD2 (5 bases each). The germline V gene has CDR1 SQVTM and CDR2 ANQGSEA. This CDR3 contains 13 residues. With 7 bases removed from V and 0 bases from J, the gap between germline ends came to 12 bases. The CDR3 region is CSARGRNQETQYL. In nucleotides, the CDR3 is TGCAGCGCCCGGGGACGGAACCAAGAGACCCAGTACCTC.

This clonotype came up a few times. The rearrangement joins TRBV3-1 to TRBJ2-3, with 14 bases matching TRBD2. Germline-derived CDR1 and CDR2 are LGHDT and YNNKEL (reference sequence). There are 18 residues in the CDR3. The junction had 6 bases not matched to a gene; V was cut back by 2 bases and J by 2 bases. The CDR3 reads CASSQNGLAGGPTDTQYF. CDR3 DNA: TGTGCCAGCAGCCAAAATGGACTAGCGGGGGGCCCCACAGATACGCAGTATTTT.

This clonotype has ten or more counts. The V and J genes are TRBV4-3 and TRBJ2-4; 11 nucleotides line up with TRBD1. CDR3 length: 18 residues. The V gene end was trimmed by 2 bases and the J gene end by 0 bases; junction bases not matched to a gene: 6. The V gene's germline CDR1 is LGHNA and CDR2 YSLEER. CDR3 coding DNA: TGCGCCAGCAGCCAACGGACAGGGGGCCCGGTAGCCAAAAACATTCAGTACTTC. The encoded protein is CASSQRTGGPVAKNIQYF.

In its sample, this clonotype was seen a few times. The genes are TRBV4-3 and TRBJ1-1, with D possibly matching TRBD1 (6 bases). This CDR3 is built from 16 residues. Looked up from germline, CDR1 is LGHNA and CDR2 is YSLEER. Trimming took off 3 bases at V and 5 bases at J, with 19 bases between the two ends. The CDR3 nucleotides are TGCGCCAGCAGCCAGGGAACCCGGGACATTGGGACTGAAGCTTTCTTT. Its translation is CASSQGTRDIGTEAFF.

The chain employs TRBV12-3 or TRBV12-4 and TRBJ2-5; D may correspond to TRBD1 or TRBD2 (5 bases each). This CDR3 contains 13 residues. V lost 6 bases to trimming and J lost 1 base, with 9 bases between them. CDR3 sequence reads: CASREDIQETQYF. The CDR3 DNA reads TGTGCCAGCAGGGAGGACATCCAAGAGACCCAGTACTTC.

This clonotype was observed a few times. This sequence joins TRBV28 and TRBJ1-4; D ambiguous. Trimming pared 6 bases from V and 0 bases from J, leaving 11 bases between. This CDR3 comprises 15 residues. Germline CDR1 MDHEN, CDR2 SYDVKM. Here the CDR3 DNA reads TGTGCCAGCAGCCCCACCCCGGCAACTAATGAAAAACTGTTTTTT. This codes for CASSPTPATNEKLFF.

Concerning this clonotype: Mismatch with germline at one junction end may stem from a read error. The chain is built from TRBV6-1 and TRBJ1-1; D remains ambiguous. CDR1 is MNHNS, CDR2 SASEGT, per germline. The length of the CDR3 is 14 residues. The CDR3 DNA is TGTGCCAGCAGTGGAGCTAGAGACTACACTGAAACTTTCTTT. Amino acid sequence: CASSGARDYTETFF.

This clonotype occurred a few times. The chain uses TRBV19 and TRBJ2-5; the D is unclear. CDR1 LNHDA and CDR2 SQIVND come from the germline V gene (reference sequence). V lost 6 bases, J lost 4 bases, and 12 bases lay in between. The CDR3 spans 13 residues. The DNA of the CDR3 is TGTGCCAGTAGCCACGGCCCACGAGAGACCCAGTACTTC. Its protein product is CASSHGPRETQYF.

This clonotype was observed a handful of times. DNA of the CDR3: TGCGCCAGCAGCCAAGATGGAGGACCAGCCTACGAGCAGTACTTC. Translated, it gives CASSQDGGPAYEQYF. V gene TRBV4-3 combines with J gene TRBJ2-7; D possibly corresponds to TRBD2 (5 bases). The V gene lost 0 bases and the J gene lost 2 bases, with 11 bases spanning the gap. The CDR3 spans 15 residues. CDR1 is LGHNA, CDR2 YSLEER, per germline.

The sample holds many counts of this clonotype. The chain links TRBV5-6 to TRBJ2-4; D possibly uses TRBD1 or TRBD2 (5 bases each). This CDR3 comprises 15 residues. The germline V gene has CDR1 SGHDT and CDR2 YYEEEE. V lost 5 bases to trimming and J lost 3 bases, with 15 bases between them. The CDR3 region has the DNA TGTGCCAGCAGGGGACGAGACAGCAGCAAAAACATTCAGTACTTC. It codes for CASRGRDSSKNIQYF.

The genes are TRBV20-1 and TRBJ2-7; TRBD2 matches at 10 bases. The germline V gene has CDR1 DFQATT and CDR2 SNEGSKA (reference sequence). The CDR3 extends over 19 amino acids. J lost 0 bases, V lost 0 bases, and 14 bases had no gene match. CDR3 amino acids: CSARESGASGGSTSYEQYF. The CDR3 nucleotides read TGCAGTGCTAGAGAATCGGGGGCTAGCGGGGGTTCTACCTCCTACGAGCAGTACTTC.